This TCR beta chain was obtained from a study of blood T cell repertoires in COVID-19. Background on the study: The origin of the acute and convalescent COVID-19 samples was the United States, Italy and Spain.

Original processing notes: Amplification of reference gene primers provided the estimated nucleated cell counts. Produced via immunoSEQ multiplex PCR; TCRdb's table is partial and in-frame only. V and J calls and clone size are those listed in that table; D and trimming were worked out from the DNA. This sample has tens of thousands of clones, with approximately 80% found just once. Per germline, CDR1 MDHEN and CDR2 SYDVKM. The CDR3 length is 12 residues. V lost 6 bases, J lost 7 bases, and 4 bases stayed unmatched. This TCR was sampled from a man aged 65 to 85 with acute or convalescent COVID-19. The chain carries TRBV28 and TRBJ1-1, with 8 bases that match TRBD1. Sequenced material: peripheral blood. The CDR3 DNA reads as TGTGCCAGCAGCCTCGGACAGGGTGAAGCTTTCTTT. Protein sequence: CASSLGQGEAFF.